These 23 T cell receptor beta chains came from one sample sequenced in a study of T cell responses to AZD1222 COVID-19 vaccine. Method: immunoSEQ multiplex PCR; TCRdb's copy keeps in-frame clones and lacks some. The sample holds 120,000 or so clones, roughly 88% seen once. Sequencing used peripheral blood, obtained on day 0 of AZD1222 vaccination. The source is an adult in good health.

The chain uses TRBV7-2 and TRBJ2-1, with D unclear. Germline V gene sequence: CDR1 SGHTA, CDR2 FQGNSA. V dropped 4 bases and J dropped 10 bases, with 17 bases sitting between them. The CDR3 loop spans 14 amino acids. Written as DNA, the CDR3 is TGTGCCAGCAGCTCAGTAGGTTCTCCTAGGGAGCAGTTCTTC. Encoded protein: CASSSVGSPREQFF. Full variable domain (missing parts from reference TRBV7-2 and TRBJ2-1): GAGVSQSPSNKVTEKGKDVELRCDPISGHTALYWYRQSLGQGLEFLIYFQGNSAPDKSGLPSDRFSAERTGGSVSTLTIQRTQQEDSAVYLCASSSVGSPREQFFGPGTRLTVL.

The rearrangement joins TRBV11-3 to TRBJ2-7, with 10 bases aligning to TRBD1. This CDR3 region has 14 residues. Germline lookup yields CDR1 SGHNT and CDR2 YENEEA. V shed 2 bases, J shed 7 bases, and the junction held 5 bases outside the gene matches. CDR3: CASSLRQGAGEQYF. Here the CDR3 DNA reads TGTGCCAGCAGCTTACGACAGGGGGCCGGGGAGCAGTACTTC.

The chain joins TRBV5-1 to TRBJ1-4; D may be TRBD1 (6 bases). The CDR3 is 14 residues long. V was trimmed by 2 bases and J by 4 bases, leaving 9 bases between them. Germline V gene lookup returns CDR1 SGHRS and CDR2 YFSETQ. DNA for the CDR3: TGCGCCAGCAGCTTAGCAGGGGATAATGAAAAACTGTTTTTT. It specifies CASSLAGDNEKLFF.

This chain joins TRBV18 and TRBJ2-7; 10 bases align to TRBD1. CDR1 is KGHSH, CDR2 LQKENI, per germline. The CDR3 sequence is 14 residues long. Germline trimming cut 6 bases from V and 3 bases from J; bases unmatched to any gene: 5. The CDR3 bases are TGTGCCAGCTCGCCCGGGACAGGGGACTACGAGCAGTACTTC. It translates to CASSPGTGDYEQYF.

This chain joins TRBV29-1 and TRBJ1-1; 10 bases are shared with TRBD1. Germline values: CDR1 SQVTM, CDR2 ANQGSEA. The V gene end was trimmed by 5 bases and the J gene end by 10 bases; junction bases not matched to a gene: 16. This CDR3 has 15 amino acids. Written as DNA, the CDR3 is TGCAGCGTTTGGGCGGGGACAGGGGAACTCGGTCGAGCTTTCTTT. Translated, it gives CSVWAGTGELGRAFF.

This clone has a handful of counts. The chain has TRBV4-2 and TRBJ1-6; unclear D gene. Germline V gives CDR1 LGHNA, CDR2 YNFKEQ. The CDR3 has 17 residues. The V gene lost 0 bases and the J gene lost 0 bases, with 9 bases spanning the gap. The CDR3 DNA sequence: TGTGCCAGCAGCCAAGAAGGTGGGGTCTCCTATAATTCACCCCTCCACTTT. It codes for CASSQEGGVSYNSPLHF.

The chain is built from TRBV19 and TRBJ2-7; D gene ambiguous. Between the trimmed V and J ends, which lost 4 bases and 2 bases, there was a span of 6 bases. The CDR3 extends over 12 amino acids. CDR1 is LNHDA and CDR2 is SQIVND in the germline V gene (reference sequence). The chain's CDR3 is CASSTNTYEQYF. For the CDR3, the DNA is TGTGCCAGTAGTACCAACACCTACGAGCAGTACTTC.

The V gene is TRBV6-2 or TRBV6-3, the J gene TRBJ2-7; 10 bases match TRBD1. Germline lookup yields CDR1 MNHEY and CDR2 SVGEGT. The CDR3 covers 15 residues. The trim removed 5 bases at V and 3 bases at J, leaving 7 bases unmatched. The CDR3 bases are TGTGCCAGCAGTAATCGGGGACAGGGGTTCTACGAGCAGTACTTC. It specifies CASSNRGQGFYEQYF.

The V gene is TRBV3-1 (or the pseudogene TRBV3-2), the J gene TRBJ2-1; D is possibly TRBD2 (6 bases). The CDR3 loop spans 17 amino acids. Germline V CDR1 and CDR2: LGHDT, YNNKEL (reference sequence). Trimming pared 0 bases from V and 4 bases from J, leaving 16 bases between. The CDR3 DNA sequence: TGTGCCAGCAGCCAAGATATTAGGGACTGGGAATACAATGAGCAGTTCTTC. This translates into CASSQDIRDWEYNEQFF.

The V gene is TRBV4-1, the J gene TRBJ2-2; perhaps D is TRBD1 or TRBD2 (5 bases each). Per germline, CDR1 MGHRA and CDR2 YSYEKL. There are 13 residues in the CDR3. The V end was cut by 1 base, the J end by 7 bases, with 7 bases between. CDR3 in amino acids: CASSQGGFGELFF. The CDR3 DNA sequence: TGCGCCAGCAGCCAAGGGGGGTTCGGGGAGCTGTTTTTT.

The chain joins TRBV20-1 to TRBJ2-7; 9 bases line up with TRBD1. After removal of 3 bases from V and 5 bases from J, the junction contained 5 bases not matched to a gene. The CDR3 sequence is 13 residues long. Germline lookup yields CDR1 DFQATT and CDR2 SNEGSKA (reference sequence). The CDR3 coding sequence is TGCAGTGCTAGTACACAGGGGGCACACGAGCAGTACTTC. Protein sequence: CSASTQGAHEQYF.

Of note for this clone: The same CDR3 is also encoded by other DNA sequences in this sample. The chain links TRBV27 to TRBJ1-1, with a weak D call TRBD1 (5 bases). V was clipped by 3 bases and J by 4 bases, with 9 bases between them. Germline assignment: CDR1 MNHEY and CDR2 SMNVEV (reference sequence). This CDR3 has 13 residues. The CDR3 coding sequence is TGTGCCAGCAGTTTGGGGAGGGGCACTGAAGCTTTCTTT. Protein product: CASSLGRGTEAFF.

The J gene is TRBJ1-5, the V gene TRBV18, with 8 bases aligning to TRBD1. The V gene's germline CDR1 is KGHSH and CDR2 LQKENI. This CDR3 comprises 13 residues. The V gene end was trimmed by 3 bases and the J gene end by 5 bases; junction bases not matched to a gene: 0. CDR3 sequence reads: CASSPTGDQPQHF. The CDR3 DNA reads TGTGCCAGCTCACCGACAGGGGATCAGCCCCAGCATTTT. The variable domain in full, with the rest retrieved from reference TRBV18 and TRBJ1-5, is NAGVMQNPRHLVRRRGQEARLRCSPMKGHSHVYWYRQLPEEGLKFMVYLQKENIIDESGMPKERFSAEFPKEGPSILRIQQVVRGDSAAYFCASSPTGDQPQHFGDGTRLSIL.

V usage is TRBV6-5 and J usage is TRBJ2-5; D perhaps matches TRBD1 (5 bases). The V end lost 5 bases, the J end lost 5 bases, and 15 bases lay between the germline ends. CDR1 MNHEY and CDR2 SVGAGI come from the germline V gene. This CDR3 region has 14 residues. As DNA, the CDR3 is TGTGCCAGCAGTAAGGCCAGGGCATGGGAGACCCAGTACTTC. It codes for CASSKARAWETQYF.

The gene calls are TRBV28 and TRBJ2-3; a possible D gene is TRBD2 (7 bases). CDR1 and CDR2 from the germline V gene are MDHEN and SYDVKM. This CDR3 contains 16 residues. V lost 5 bases, J lost 2 bases, and 17 bases lay in between. CDR3 nucleotide sequence: TGTGCCAGCAGTGCCATACCCGGGGGGCCCACAGATACGCAGTATTTT. As protein: CASSAIPGGPTDTQYF.

The chain links TRBV7-2 to TRBJ2-7, with 8 bases matching TRBD1. Germline V gene lookup returns CDR1 SGHTA and CDR2 FQGNSA. The ends lost 4 bases at V and 5 bases at J; junction bases unmatched: 4. This CDR3 region has 13 residues. The CDR3 DNA follows: TGTGCCAGCAGCTCGGACAGGGCGAACGAGCAGTACTTC. This encodes CASSSDRANEQYF.

This clone was recorded only once. J is TRBJ2-3 and V is TRBV6-2 or TRBV6-3, with D perhaps matching TRBD2 (6 bases). V gave up 2 bases and J gave up 2 bases, with 20 bases separating them. The CDR3 contains 18 residues. In germline, CDR1 is MNHEY, CDR2 SVGEGT. The CDR3 is CASSYDGKERDFTDTQYF. In DNA form, the CDR3 reads TGTGCCAGCAGTTACGACGGTAAGGAACGGGACTTCACAGATACGCAGTATTTT.

The genes are TRBV10-3 and TRBJ1-2, with unresolved D. Germline V gene data show CDR1 as ENHRY and CDR2 as SYGVKD. This CDR3 comprises 12 residues. V was shortened by 9 bases and J by 4 bases, with 12 bases between the two germline ends. In DNA, the CDR3 is TGTGCCATAGGACCACCAGGCTATGGCTACACCTTC. This encodes CAIGPPGYGYTF.

The chain employs TRBV7-9 and TRBJ2-5; the D is unclear. The germline V gene has CDR1 SEHNR and CDR2 FQNEAQ (reference sequence). This CDR3 has 14 residues. Trimming stripped 1 base from V and 7 bases from J, with 13 bases between. The CDR3 here is CASSLDVEAGTQYF. Here the CDR3 DNA reads TGTGCCAGCAGCTTAGACGTGGAAGCCGGGACCCAGTACTTC.

The chain recombines TRBV7-9 with TRBJ2-1, with 12 nucleotides matching TRBD2. V lost 1 base, J lost 8 bases, and 12 bases stayed unmatched. The CDR3 totals 18 residues. The germline CDR1 and CDR2 sequences are SEHNR and FQNEAQ (reference sequence). Here the CDR3 reads CASSLGLAGGLFVDEQFF. CDR3 nucleotide sequence: TGTGCCAGCAGCTTAGGGCTAGCGGGGGGGCTTTTTGTCGATGAGCAGTTCTTC.

This clone is a singleton in its sample. Its ends do not fully match the called genes, so a read error is possible. The chain links TRBV4-1 to TRBJ1-1; possibly TRBD1 for D (5 bases). Germline CDR1 is MGHRA and CDR2 is YSYEKL. The CDR3 is 13 amino acids. The DNA of the CDR3 is TGCGCCAGCAGCCAAGGAGTCTTTCGGGGGGTAGAGTTT. The encoded protein is CASSQGVFRGVEF.

The chain joins TRBV18 to TRBJ1-1; 9 bases line up with TRBD1. Germline lookup yields CDR1 KGHSH and CDR2 LQKENI. J gave up 3 bases and V 5 bases, and 7 bases lay outside the gene matches. The CDR3 runs 15 residues. The CDR3 protein is CASSSLQGADTEAFF. CDR3 DNA sequence: TGTGCCAGCTCATCCTTACAGGGGGCGGACACTGAAGCTTTCTTT.

This clone was seen only once. This chain links TRBV6-5 with TRBJ1-1; D is unclear. The CDR3 extends over 13 amino acids. Trimming cost V 2 bases and J 8 bases, with 12 bases left between them. CDR1 is MNHEY, CDR2 SVGAGI, per germline. This CDR3 is CASSYRSGPEAFF. CDR3 coding DNA: TGTGCCAGCAGTTACCGGTCCGGACCGGAAGCTTTCTTT.